The rows below give T cell receptor beta chains drawn from one sample of a study of T cells in localized non-small cell lung cancer. Sequencing used immunoSEQ multiplex PCR; TCRdb keeps in-frame clones, though not all of them. The table has around 24,000 clones, approximately 84% seen once. The material sequenced was PBMCs, taken before any cancer treatment. The receptors originated from a man between 40 and 75 years old with stage II lung adenocarcinoma. Both conserved end residues are part of each CDR3. The order of the fields is V gene, clone size, J gene, D gene, CDR3 protein, CDR3 DNA. The D gene is left open where the match is weak. Clone size is given for some rows only: seen once, a few or many times, or a class if the clone is expanded.

TRBV4-2	.	TRBJ1-2	.	CASSTGYGYTF	TGTGCCAGCAGCACAGGCTATGGCTACACCTTC
TRBV5-1	.	TRBJ2-1	TRBD1	CASSVVPGQGNEQFF	TGCGCCAGCAGCGTCGTCCCGGGACAGGGGAATGAGCAGTTCTTC
TRBV14	few	TRBJ1-2	.	CASSSTVMGYTF	TGTGCCAGCAGCTCGACAGTAATGGGCTACACCTTC
TRBV27	.	TRBJ1-2	.	CASSSLGGGMIGYTF	TGTGCCAGCAGTTCACTGGGGGGGGGAATGATTGGCTACACCTTC
TRBV5-1	few	TRBJ1-1	.	CASSLTGNTEAFF	TGCGCCAGCAGCTTGACAGGGAACACTGAAGCTTTCTTT
TRBV27	.	TRBJ1-1	.	CASSAGWGNTEAFF	TGTGCCAGCTCCGCCGGATGGGGGAACACTGAAGCTTTCTTT
TRBV19	once	TRBJ2-2	.	CASSIVTNTGELFF	TGTGCCAGTAGTATTGTTACGAACACCGGGGAGCTGTTTTTT
TRBV5-1	.	TRBJ2-1	TRBD1	CASSSGQVYNEQFF	TGCGCCAGCAGCTCCGGACAGGTCTACAATGAGCAGTTCTTC
TRBV15	.	TRBJ1-2	.	CATSRSTRDGYTF	TGTGCCACCAGCAGAAGCACCCGTGATGGCTACACCTTC
TRBV5-5	.	TRBJ2-1	TRBD2	CASSLGSSGGRSEQFF	TGTGCCAGCAGCTTGGGGAGTAGCGGGGGGCGGAGTGAGCAGTTCTTC
TRBV30	.	TRBJ1-3	.	CAWRKGHRGNTIYF	TGTGCCTGGAGAAAGGGACATAGGGGAAACACCATATATTTT
TRBV18	.	TRBJ1-1	.	CASSPSYPTGTGNTEAFF	TGTGCCAGCTCACCGAGTTACCCAACCGGGACGGGCAACACTGAAGCTTTCTTT
TRBV19	few	TRBJ1-6	.	CASSIRENSPLHF	TGTGCCAGTAGTATACGAGAGAATTCACCCCTCCACTTT
TRBV7-2	.	TRBJ2-5	.	CASSLVELETQYF	TGTGCCAGCAGCTTAGTTGAGTTGGAGACCCAGTACTTC
TRBV7-2	.	TRBJ1-4	TRBD1	CASSGTSTGGQEKLFF	TGTGCCAGCAGCGGCACCTCGACAGGGGGTCAAGAAAAACTGTTTTTT
TRBV21-1	.	TRBJ2-7	.	CASSKEQRASYEQYF	TGTGCCAGCAGCAAAGAACAGCGAGCTTCTTACGAGCAGTACTTC
TRBV6-1	.	TRBJ1-6	TRBD1	CASSDQGGNNSPLHF	TGTGCCAGCAGTGACCAGGGGGGCAATAATTCACCCCTCCACTTT
TRBV6-5	.	TRBJ1-1	.	CASSYQQEITEAFF	TGTGCCAGCAGTTACCAACAGGAGATCACTGAAGCTTTCTTT
TRBV19	few	TRBJ2-7	TRBD2	CASSIGGRGRAVYEQYF	TGTGCCAGTAGTATAGGGGGGCGCGGGAGGGCCGTCTACGAGCAGTACTTC
TRBV30	.	TRBJ1-5	TRBD1	CAAGQSNQPQHF	TGTGCCGCGGGACAGAGCAATCAGCCCCAGCATTTT
TRBV11-3	.	TRBJ1-3	.	CASSFFDNWGNTIYF	TGTGCCAGCAGCTTTTTCGACAATTGGGGAAACACCATATATTTT
TRBV5-6	.	TRBJ1-4	TRBD1	CASSKGQTQGKLFF	TGTGCCAGCAGCAAGGGACAGACCCAAGGAAAACTGTTTTTT
TRBV30	.	TRBJ1-2	TRBD1	CAVHRDRSSNYGYTF	TGTGCCGTCCACCGGGACAGGAGCTCTAACTATGGCTACACCTTC
TRBV19	.	TRBJ2-3	TRBD2	CASSIATGTSGGVQYF	TGTGCCAGTAGTATAGCCACCGGGACTAGCGGGGGGGTGCAGTATTTT
TRBV14	once	TRBJ1-4	TRBD1	CASSQLNRTGGLANEKLFF	TGTGCCAGCAGCCAACTCAACCGGACAGGGGGGTTAGCTAATGAAAAACTGTTTTTT
TRBV7-2	.	TRBJ2-5	TRBD1	CASSLGRGLGETQYF	TGTGCCAGCAGCTTAGGCAGGGGGCTGGGAGAGACCCAGTACTTC
TRBV18	.	TRBJ2-6	.	CASSPESNSGANVLTF	TGTGCCAGCTCACCAGAGTCCAATTCTGGGGCCAACGTCCTGACTTTC
TRBV19	.	TRBJ1-5	.	CASSPQGSNQPQHF	TGTGCCAGTAGTCCACAGGGTAGCAATCAGCCCCAGCATTTT
TRBV2	.	TRBJ2-5	TRBD2	CASRSGGWETQYF	TGTGCCAGTCGTAGCGGGGGGTGGGAGACCCAGTACTTC
TRBV4-3	.	TRBJ2-1	.	CASSQGGISKSYNEQFF	TGCGCCAGCAGCCAGGGCGGGATTTCGAAGTCCTACAATGAGCAGTTCTTC
TRBV12-5	.	TRBJ1-1	.	CASGLMGKNTEAFF	TGTGCTAGTGGTTTGATGGGGAAGAACACTGAAGCTTTCTTT
TRBV15	.	TRBJ1-1	.	CATSRGNRDTEAFF	TGTGCCACCAGCAGAGGTAATCGAGACACTGAAGCTTTCTTT
TRBV4-3	.	TRBJ1-5	.	CASSQGTQIPPQHF	TGCGCCAGCAGCCAAGGGACGCAAATACCGCCCCAGCATTTT
TRBV18	.	TRBJ1-5	.	CASSPGVGQPQHF	TGTGCCAGCTCACCAGGAGTCGGTCAGCCCCAGCATTTT
TRBV10-2	.	TRBJ2-7	TRBD2	CASKDNGGGYEQYF	TGCGCCAGCAAGGATAACGGCGGGGGGTACGAGCAGTACTTC
TRBV19	.	TRBJ2-1	.	CASSQAEYNEQFF	TGTGCCAGTAGCCAGGCAGAGTACAATGAGCAGTTCTTC
TRBV4-3	.	TRBJ2-2	.	CASSQREEGPGELFF	TGCGCCAGCAGCCAAAGGGAGGAGGGCCCCGGGGAGCTGTTTTTT
TRBV4-2	.	TRBJ1-5	.	CASSPAVNSNQPQHF	TGTGCCAGCAGCCCCGCGGTAAATAGCAATCAGCCCCAGCATTTT
TRBV15	.	TRBJ2-7	.	CATSRDQGEQYF	TGTGCCACCAGCAGAGATCAAGGGGAGCAGTACTTC
TRBV7-2	.	TRBJ2-3	.	CASSLEERTQYF	TGTGCCAGCAGCTTAGAGGAGAGGACGCAGTATTTT
TRBV5-6	few	TRBJ1-5	.	CASSTAASPQHF	TGTGCCAGCAGCACTGCCGCCAGCCCCCAGCATTTT
TRBV10-2	few	TRBJ2-7	.	CASSESERGSQYF	TGCGCCAGCAGTGAGTCGGAAAGGGGGAGTCAGTACTTC
TRBV11-3	once	TRBJ2-7	.	CASSLASSYEQYF	TGTGCCAGCAGCTTAGCGAGCTCCTACGAGCAGTACTTC
TRBV7-9	.	TRBJ2-3	.	CASSFDSSTDTQYF	TGTGCCAGCAGCTTCGACAGCTCCACAGATACGCAGTATTTT
TRBV7-9	.	TRBJ2-3	.	CASSPRWADTQYF	TGTGCCAGCAGCCCCCGTTGGGCAGATACGCAGTATTTT
TRBV4-1	.	TRBJ2-5	TRBD2	CASSQTAGGVQETQYF	TGCGCCAGCAGCCAAACAGCGGGGGGCGTCCAAGAGACCCAGTACTTC
TRBV7-3	few	TRBJ2-2	.	CASSITPSDTGELFF	TGTGCCAGCAGTATTACCCCCTCGGACACCGGGGAGCTGTTTTTT
TRBV19	.	TRBJ1-2	TRBD1	CASNQQGVSGYTF	TGTGCCAGTAATCAACAGGGGGTCAGTGGCTACACCTTC
TRBV6-6	.	TRBJ1-1	.	CASSYPTFDSTEAFF	TGTGCCAGCAGTTACCCAACTTTTGACAGCACTGAAGCTTTCTTT
TRBV9	few	TRBJ2-2	TRBD2	CASSRISGTNTGELFF	TGTGCCAGCAGCCGTATTAGCGGGACGAACACCGGGGAGCTGTTTTTT
TRBV5-1	.	TRBJ2-7	TRBD2	CANLLAGGYEQYF	TGCGCCAACCTCCTAGCGGGGGGGTACGAGCAGTACTTC